The rows below give T cell receptor beta chains drawn from one sample of a study of shared clonotypes between healthy human individuals. Sequencing was performed with immunoSEQ multiplex PCR; in TCRdb, only in-frame clones are kept and a portion is missing. In the table there are 2 million to 2.5 million clones, 90% to 95% of which are singletons. Sequenced: naive CD4+ T cells sorted from blood. The receptor set was obtained from a man between 18 and 35 years old in good health. The CDR3 runs from the conserved cysteine through the conserved F or W. The D gene is left open where the match is weak. Size tells how often a clone was seen (once, few, many) or the class of an expanded clone, and some rows leave it out.

v_gene	abundance	d_gene	j_gene	CDR3nt	CDR3aa
TRBV10-3	.	.	TRBJ1-4	TGTGCCATCAGTGAGTCGGGGGGTCCCAATGAAAAACTGTTTTTT	CAISESGGPNEKLFF
TRBV7-9	.	TRBD1	TRBJ2-1	TGTGCCAGCAGCAATAACCGGGACAGGGTTAGGAATGAGCAGTTCTTC	CASSNNRDRVRNEQFF
TRBV6-1	once	.	TRBJ2-7	TGTGCCAGCAGACCGACGCAGGACGTGGACGAGCAGTACTTC	CASRPTQDVDEQYF
TRBV18	once	.	TRBJ1-6	TGTGCCAGCTCACCACTTCAGGGACCTAATTCACCCCTCCACTTT	CASSPLQGPNSPLHF
TRBV18	.	.	TRBJ1-3	TGTGCCAGCTCACCACCCCCGGCTCTGAGAGGAAACACCATATATTTT	CASSPPPALRGNTIYF
TRBV28	.	.	TRBJ1-3	TGTGCCAGCAGTTTTGAGTTGGGAGCTTTCTCTGGAAACACCATATATTTT	CASSFELGAFSGNTIYF
TRBV10-3	.	.	TRBJ2-3	TGTGCCACCGGGGCGGTTGGGAGCACAGATACGCAGTATTTT	CATGAVGSTDTQYF
TRBV29-1	.	.	TRBJ2-5	TGCAGCGTTGTTTATTCGGAAAGGGGGACCCAGTACTTC	CSVVYSERGTQYF
TRBV2	once	.	TRBJ1-2	TGTGCCAGCAGTGGTGACGGCAACTATGGCTACACCTTC	CASSGDGNYGYTF
TRBV7-2	once	TRBD1	TRBJ1-2	TGTGCCAGCAGCGGGGACAGGGGGTGGAATGGCTACACCTTC	CASSGDRGWNGYTF
TRBV30	.	.	TRBJ1-5	TGTGCCTGGAGTGTAAGCCGGGGGGGCGGACAGCCCCAGCATTTT	CAWSVSRGGGQPQHF
TRBV6-5	once	.	TRBJ2-6	TGTGCCAGCAGTTACGGGCCGTCCTCTGGGGCCAACGTCCTGACTTTC	CASSYGPSSGANVLTF
TRBV6-5	.	TRBD1	TRBJ2-7	TGTGCCAGCAGTTACTCCGACAGGGGGAACGAGCAGTACTTC	CASSYSDRGNEQYF
TRBV12-5	.	.	TRBJ2-5	TGTGCTAGTGCCCGGGGAGTCCAAGAGACCCAGTACTTC	CASARGVQETQYF
TRBV7-9	.	TRBD1	TRBJ1-3	TGTGCCAGCAGCCAATACGACAGGGAGACTTCTGGAAACACCATATATTTT	CASSQYDRETSGNTIYF
TRBV4-3	.	TRBD2	TRBJ2-1	TGCGCCAGCAGCCAAGATAGGGCTAGCGGGAGGAATGAGCAGTTCTTC	CASSQDRASGRNEQFF
TRBV4-1	.	TRBD1	TRBJ1-2	TGCGCCAGCAGCCAAGATCTTATGTCCGGGACAGGTATTAACCATGGCTACACCTTC	CASSQDLMSGTGINHGYTF
TRBV7-3	.	TRBD1	TRBJ1-3	TGTGCCAGCAGCCCCGAACAGGGGGCAGTTGGAAACACCATATATTTT	CASSPEQGAVGNTIYF
TRBV19	.	TRBD1	TRBJ1-6	TGTGCCACTAACCCGACAGGGAACAATGATTCACCCCTCCACTTT	CATNPTGNNDSPLHF
TRBV7-2	.	.	TRBJ2-1	TGTGCCAGCAGCTTAGAACGGGGTGAGCAGTTCTTC	CASSLERGEQFF
TRBV11-3	.	.	TRBJ2-7	TGTGCCAGCAGCTCCTCGGGCTCCTACGAGCAGTACTTC	CASSSSGSYEQYF
TRBV20-1	.	.	TRBJ1-1	TGCAGTGCGAGAATTAGGGGTGACGCTTTCTTT	CSARIRGDAFF
TRBV2	.	TRBD2	TRBJ2-6	TGTGCCATAGCGGGATCTGGGGCCAACGTCCTGACTTTC	CAIAGSGANVLTF
TRBV18	.	TRBD1	TRBJ1-5	TGTGCCAGCTCACGATACCCGGGGACAGATAGCAATCAGCCCCAGCATTTT	CASSRYPGTDSNQPQHF
TRBV6-1	once	.	TRBJ1-6	TGTGCCAGCCTCCTCAGGGAAGTCAATTCACCCCTCCACTTT	CASLLREVNSPLHF
TRBV5-4	once	TRBD1	TRBJ2-7	TGTGCCAGCAGACCCGGGACAGAAATCTACGAGCAGTACTTC	CASRPGTEIYEQYF
TRBV7-9	once	.	TRBJ2-7	TGTGCCAGCAGCTTCCCGGGACTCTCCTACGAGCAGTACTTC	CASSFPGLSYEQYF
TRBV7-2	.	TRBD2	TRBJ2-1	TGTGCCAGCAGCTTAGTTGCGGGGGGGCCCAATGAGCAGTTCTTC	CASSLVAGGPNEQFF
TRBV19	.	.	TRBJ1-1	TGTGCCAGTAGAGGCACGGATACCATGAACACTGAAGCTTTCTTT	CASRGTDTMNTEAFF
TRBV18	.	.	TRBJ2-5	TGTGCCAGCTCCGAACTCGGCCCACAGACCCAGTACTTC	CASSELGPQTQYF
TRBV5-1	.	.	TRBJ2-1	TGCGCCAGCAGCCCCCTCAGCTCCTACAATGAGCAGTTCTTC	CASSPLSSYNEQFF
TRBV6-6	.	TRBD1	TRBJ1-1	TGTGCCAGCAGTCCCCTGGACAGGGCTGAAGCTTTCTTT	CASSPLDRAEAFF
TRBV2	.	.	TRBJ1-6	TGTGCCAGCAGCCTAGGGCGGGGGGCGAATAATTCACCCCTCCACTTT	CASSLGRGANNSPLHF